The entry that follows covers one TCR beta chain sequence. This record belongs to a study of blood T cell repertoires in COVID-19. About the research overall: Samples taken during acute and convalescent COVID-19 were collected in the United States, Italy and Spain. T cells, B-cell-depleted T cells, or PBMCs supplied cDNA or gDNA.

Authors' analysis steps: Scientists estimated how many nucleated cells there were by amplifying reference gene primers. Profiled with immunoSEQ multiplex PCR; TCRdb holds only in-frame clones, not every one. The DNA gave D and trimming, while V, J and clone size come from that table. The repertoire holds more than 80,000 clones, about 85% seen once, with 2% to 2.5% in the top ten. V gave up 5 bases and J gave up 5 bases; unmatched junction bases: 11. Germline V CDR1 and CDR2: SGDLS, YYNGEE. The length of the CDR3 is 16 residues. The TCR comes from a woman between 65 and 79 years old with acute or convalescent COVID-19. V and J are TRBV9 and TRBJ2-2; 8 bases are a match to TRBD2. Material: peripheral blood. The CDR3 DNA reads as TGTGCCAGCAGTGTCCGAGCCAGCGGGGGTACCGGGGAGCTGTTTTTT. Translation gives CASSVRASGGTGELFF.